What follows are 20 T cell receptor beta chains derived from one specimen sequenced in a study of cytomegalovirus exposure and HLA in healthy donors listed by TCRdb under 2017. The library was produced with the immunoSEQ multiplex PCR assay. A mixture of 60 forward primers for TCR Vbeta segments and 13 reverse primers for TCR Jbeta segments was used in the multiplex PCR. TCRdb's version of the immuneACCESS table is confined to in-frame rearrangements and falls short of the full clone set. An unresolved V gene accounts for under half of the shortfall where checked; the remainder is of unknown origin. This sample gives some 150,000 clones in total; around 60% of them show up just once. Roughly 6.8% of the sample belongs to the ten largest clones. The source material was PBMCs. The receptors stem from a woman in her sixties in good health and CMV-seropositive.

The J gene is TRBJ2-7, the V gene TRBV18; D remains ambiguous. V was trimmed by 0 bases and J by 7 bases, leaving 10 bases between them. Germline CDR1 KGHSH, CDR2 LQKENI. The CDR3 spans 13 residues. CDR3 nucleotides: TGTGCCAGCTCACCACCGTCACTCTCTGAGCAGTACTTC. This encodes CASSPPSLSEQYF.

This rearrangement joins TRBV7-3 to TRBJ2-6; TRBD1 matches at 11 bases. This CDR3 region has 16 residues. With 5 bases clipped from V and 4 bases from J, the junction kept 4 bases outside the gene matches. The germline V gene encodes CDR1 SGHTA and CDR2 FQGTGA. CDR3 in DNA: TGTGCCAGCAGCGGACAGGGGGCAGAGGGGGCCAACGTCCTGACTTTC. Translated, it gives CASSGQGAEGANVLTF. The entire variable domain, with the rest obtained from reference TRBV7-3 and TRBJ2-6, is as follows: GAGVSQTPSNKVTEKGKYVELRCDPISGHTALYWYRQSLGQGPEFLIYFQGTGAADDSGLPNDRFFAVRPEGSVSTLKIQRTERGDSAVYLCASSGQGAEGANVLTFGAGSRLTVL.

This rearrangement joins TRBV4-2 to TRBJ2-3; the match to TRBD2 covers 7 bases. The CDR3 covers 16 residues. V was pared by 8 bases and J by 6 bases, with 17 bases of the junction left unmatched. Germline CDR1 is LGHNA and CDR2 is YNFKEQ. The DNA for the CDR3 is TGTGCCAGCCGGCGGGGAGGGGCGGAAGCGGGTGATACGCAGTATTTT. It encodes CASRRGGAEAGDTQYF.

The chain combines TRBV27 with TRBJ2-3; D is perhaps TRBD2 (6 bases). The CDR3 has 15 amino acids. V gave up 2 bases and J gave up 0 bases, with 9 bases separating them. The germline CDR1 and CDR2 sequences are MNHEY and SMNVEV (reference sequence). DNA of the CDR3: TGTGCCAGCAGTTTACTTCGGGGGAGCACAGATACGCAGTATTTT. Its translation is CASSLLRGSTDTQYF.

This clone was recorded at least ten times. The chain is built from TRBV4-1 and TRBJ1-2; TRBD1 is a possible D gene (5 bases). The CDR3 extends over 15 amino acids. In germline, CDR1 is MGHRA, CDR2 YSYEKL. V was shortened by 3 bases and J by 4 bases, with 15 bases between the two germline ends. CDR3 sequence (DNA): TGCGCCAGCAGCCATGGGAGGGGACCAGCCTATGGCTACACCTTC. It yields the protein CASSHGRGPAYGYTF.

The rearrangement uses TRBV2 and TRBJ1-3; TRBD1 might be the D (5 bases). V was shortened by 8 bases and J by 1 base, with 15 bases between the two germline ends. This CDR3 region has 15 residues. From germline, CDR1 is SNHLY and CDR2 FYNNEI. The CDR3 sequence: CASENQRGSGNTIYF. CDR3 DNA sequence: TGTGCCAGCGAAAACCAGCGGGGGTCTGGAAACACCATATATTTT.

This clone was counted between two and nine times. The rearrangement links TRBV10-2 to TRBJ2-2, with 11 nucleotides matching TRBD2. The V segment lost 8 bases and the J segment 4 bases; nucleotides outside the gene matches: 6. From germline, CDR1 is WSHSY and CDR2 SAAADI. This CDR3 has 15 amino acids. CDR3 region: CASCRLAGSTGELFF. As DNA, the CDR3 is TGCGCCAGCTGCCGACTAGCGGGAAGCACCGGGGAGCTGTTTTTT.

The chain has TRBV15 and TRBJ2-1; 9 bases agree with TRBD2. Germline V gene lookup returns CDR1 LNHNV and CDR2 YYDKDF (reference sequence). Trimming removed 3 bases from V and 3 bases from J; junction bases left unmatched: 6. The CDR3 extends over 16 amino acids. CDR3 nucleotides: TGTGCCACCAGCAGGGAAGGACTAGCGCGCTACAATGAGCAGTTCTTC. It yields the protein CATSREGLARYNEQFF.

This clone appeared a few times. CDR3 residues: CASRQGTEQYF. The CDR3 nucleotides are TGTGCCTCCCGACAGGGCACTGAGCAGTACTTC. This chain links TRBV19 with TRBJ2-7, with TRBD1 matching 7 bases. This CDR3 spans 11 amino acids. Germline V CDR1 and CDR2: LNHDA, SQIVND (reference sequence). Trimming at V came to 11 bases and at J to 7 bases, leaving 8 bases not matched to a gene.

This clone was recorded once. The chain is built from TRBV5-1 and TRBJ2-5; 14 bases match TRBD2. The ends lost 3 bases at V and 5 bases at J; junction bases unmatched: 3. Germline V gene lookup returns CDR1 SGHRS and CDR2 YFSETQ. The CDR3 spans 15 residues. CDR3: CASSSGLAGAETQYF. CDR3 DNA: TGCGCCAGCAGCTCGGGACTAGCGGGAGCGGAGACCCAGTACTTC.

The chain couples TRBV7-7 to TRBJ2-7, with 7 bases identical to TRBD1. CDR3 length equals 13 residues. V lost 5 bases, J lost 5 bases, and 6 bases stayed unmatched. The germline V gene encodes CDR1 SSHAT and CDR2 FNYEAQ (reference sequence). The CDR3 DNA reads as TGTGCCAGCAGCCCGGGACAGACAAACGAGCAGTACTTC. This sequence encodes CASSPGQTNEQYF.

In this sample, this clone turned up a few times. V and J are TRBV5-6 and TRBJ1-1; possible D gene TRBD1, 6 bases. CDR1 is SGHDT, CDR2 YYEEEE, per germline. CDR3 size: 14 residues. V lost 4 bases to trimming and J lost 0 bases, with 10 bases between them. The CDR3 DNA is TGTGCCAGCAGCCCGGGACAAGTGAACACTGAAGCTTTCTTT. Residues: CASSPGQVNTEAFF.

The chain combines TRBV30 with TRBJ2-1; 12 bases are shared with TRBD2. The CDR3 extends over 15 amino acids. The germline V gene has CDR1 GTSNPN and CDR2 SVGIG (reference sequence). Unmatched junction bases numbered 12, after V lost 5 bases and J lost 10 bases. CDR3 amino acids: CAWGGPGLAGSEQFF. The CDR3 region has the DNA TGTGCCTGGGGAGGTCCGGGACTAGCGGGTAGCGAGCAGTTCTTC.

There are a few counts of this clone. The CDR3 protein is CASSLSIQTGISGANVLTF. CDR3 sequence (DNA): TGTGCCAGCAGTTTGTCTATTCAGACAGGGATCTCTGGGGCCAACGTCCTGACTTTC. The chain employs TRBV6-4 and TRBJ2-6; 7 nucleotides align to TRBD1. In germline, CDR1 is MRHNA, CDR2 SNTAGT. Losses at the gene ends were 5 bases for V and 0 bases for J; bases not matched to a gene: 13. CDR3 size: 19 residues.

Concerning this clone itself: One end of the junction fails to match germline, which may point to a read error. The chain combines TRBV25-1 with TRBJ2-5; perhaps TRBD2 as D (5 bases). This CDR3 has 12 residues. From germline, CDR1 is MGHDK and CDR2 SYGVNS. The CDR3 coding sequence is TGTGCCAGCAGTGGGTTTGGGGAGACCCAGCACTTC. Protein sequence: CASSGFGETQHF.

This chain links TRBV5-1 with TRBJ1-1; D gene ambiguous. This CDR3 comprises 14 residues. Germline V gene lookup returns CDR1 SGHRS and CDR2 YFSETQ. Trimming pared 2 bases from V and 4 bases from J, leaving 12 bases between. The CDR3 region is CASSFSSAGTEAFF. CDR3 coding DNA: TGCGCCAGCAGCTTCAGCTCCGCGGGCACTGAAGCTTTCTTT.

This chain connects TRBV30 to TRBJ1-6; 9 nucleotides align to TRBD1. CDR3 size: 14 residues. With 7 bases clipped from V and 5 bases from J, the junction kept 6 bases outside the gene matches. CDR1 is GTSNPN, CDR2 SVGIG, per germline (reference sequence). The CDR3 region is CASSGTGNNSPLHF. The CDR3, as DNA: TGTGCCTCCTCTGGGACAGGGAATAATTCACCCCTCCACTTT.

This chain links TRBV29-1 with TRBJ2-1; possibly TRBD1 for D (6 bases). Germline CDR1 SQVTM, CDR2 ANQGSEA. Trimming removed 6 bases at V and 6 bases at J, with 15 bases between. The CDR3 length is 13 residues. The chain's CDR3 is CSVVNLQGNEQFF. The CDR3 DNA follows: TGCAGCGTGGTTAATCTACAGGGCAATGAGCAGTTCTTC.

The rearrangement uses TRBV4-3 and TRBJ2-7, with a tentative D call TRBD2 (5 bases). The CDR3 extends over 14 amino acids. Germline-derived CDR1 and CDR2 are LGHNA and YSLEER. With 0 bases removed from V and 1 base from J, the gap between germline ends came to 7 bases. The DNA of the CDR3 is TGCGCCAGCAGCCAAGATGGAGGATCCTACGAGCAGTACTTC. The encoded protein is CASSQDGGSYEQYF.

This chain joins TRBV7-2 and TRBJ2-5; TRBD2 matches 9 bases. Germline values: CDR1 SGHTA, CDR2 FQGNSA. The CDR3 length is 16 residues. V was pared by 1 base and J by 7 bases, with 10 bases of the junction left unmatched. CDR3 amino acids: CASSLGGLAGLRTQYF. In DNA form, the CDR3 reads TGTGCCAGCAGCTTAGGGGGGCTAGCGGGACTTCGGACCCAGTACTTC.